Listed here is a single T cell receptor (beta chain). Its antigen remains unidentified. The sample is drawn from a study of cytotoxic CD8 clonotypes in ibrutinib-treated CLL. On the study more broadly: Overall, 25 or so responses were partial and 2 complete; following median roughly 68 months, roughly 15 patients stayed remitted and some 12 progressed. The sample average was about 270,000 productive templates and just under 95,000 productive rearrangements.

The length of the CDR3 is 14 residues. Germline assignment: CDR1 SGHDT and CDR2 YYEEEE. V lost 2 bases to trimming and J lost 3 bases, with 8 bases between them. Regarding the study as a whole: At the start, clonality exceeded age-matched healthy donors and followed circulating CD8+ T-cell counts.

Produced via immunoSEQ multiplex PCR; TCRdb's table is partial and in-frame only. The table shows about 130,000 clones, with 76% occurring only once. This specimen consisted of PBMCs, obtained after 24 months of ibrutinib treatment. The gene calls are TRBV5-6 and TRBJ2-2; D is uncertain. This clonotype was obtained from a human donor with chronic lymphocytic leukemia. CDR3 coding DNA: TGTGCCAGCAGCTTAACCAGACACACCGGGGAGCTGTTTTTT. Its translation: CASSLTRHTGELFF.